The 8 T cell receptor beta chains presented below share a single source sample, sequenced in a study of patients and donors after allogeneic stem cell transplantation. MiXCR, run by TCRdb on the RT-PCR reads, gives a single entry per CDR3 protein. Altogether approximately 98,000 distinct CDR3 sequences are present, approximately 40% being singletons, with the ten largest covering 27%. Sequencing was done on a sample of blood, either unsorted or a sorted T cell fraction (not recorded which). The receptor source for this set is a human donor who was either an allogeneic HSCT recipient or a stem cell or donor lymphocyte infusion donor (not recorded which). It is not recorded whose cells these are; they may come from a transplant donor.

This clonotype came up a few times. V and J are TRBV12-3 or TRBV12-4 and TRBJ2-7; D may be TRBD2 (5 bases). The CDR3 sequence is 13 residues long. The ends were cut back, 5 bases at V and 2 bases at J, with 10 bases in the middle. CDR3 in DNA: TGTGCCAGCAGTCTGGGAGTGACCTACGAGCAGTACTTC. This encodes CASSLGVTYEQYF.

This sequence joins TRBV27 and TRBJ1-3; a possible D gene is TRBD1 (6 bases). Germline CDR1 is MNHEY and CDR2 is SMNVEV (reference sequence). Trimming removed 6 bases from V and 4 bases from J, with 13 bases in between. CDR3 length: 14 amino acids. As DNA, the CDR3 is TGTGCCAGCAGCCACGGACAGATGGGAAACACCATATATTTT. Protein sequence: CASSHGQMGNTIYF.

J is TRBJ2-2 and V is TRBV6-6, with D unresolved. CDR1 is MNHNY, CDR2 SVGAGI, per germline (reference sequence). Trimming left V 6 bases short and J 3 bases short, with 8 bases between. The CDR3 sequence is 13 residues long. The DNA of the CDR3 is TGTGCCAGCAGACTCAGCGACACCGGGGAGCTGTTTTTT. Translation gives CASRLSDTGELFF.

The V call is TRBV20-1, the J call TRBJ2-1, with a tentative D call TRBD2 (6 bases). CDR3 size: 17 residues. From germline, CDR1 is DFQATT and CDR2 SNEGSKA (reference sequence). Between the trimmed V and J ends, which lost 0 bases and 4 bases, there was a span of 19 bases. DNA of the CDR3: TGCAGTGCTAGAGAAGCTAGCGAGAGCCGCAAATACAATGAGCAGTTCTTC. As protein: CSAREASESRKYNEQFF.

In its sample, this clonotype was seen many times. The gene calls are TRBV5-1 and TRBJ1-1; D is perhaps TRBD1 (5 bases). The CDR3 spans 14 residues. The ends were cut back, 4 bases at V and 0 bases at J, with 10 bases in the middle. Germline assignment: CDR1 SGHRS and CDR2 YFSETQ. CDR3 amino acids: CASSTGTVNTEAFF. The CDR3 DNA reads TGCGCCAGCAGCACCGGGACGGTGAACACTGAAGCTTTCTTT.

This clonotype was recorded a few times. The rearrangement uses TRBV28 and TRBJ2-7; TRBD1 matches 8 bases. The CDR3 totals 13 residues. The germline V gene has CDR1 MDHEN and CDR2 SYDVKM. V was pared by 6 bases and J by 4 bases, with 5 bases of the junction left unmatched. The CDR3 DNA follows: TGTGCCAGCAGATCAGGGGGCAGGTACGAGCAGTACTTC. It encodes CASRSGGRYEQYF.

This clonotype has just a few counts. As DNA, the CDR3 is TGTGCCAGCAGCCGGAGACTTGTCGGGATAGGAAACAATGAGCAGTTCTTC. This encodes CASSRRLVGIGNNEQFF. This sequence joins TRBV7-9 and TRBJ2-1; TRBD2 might be the D (5 bases). Germline CDR1 SEHNR, CDR2 FQNEAQ (reference sequence). The V end lost 5 bases, the J end lost 5 bases, and 22 bases lay between the germline ends. The CDR3 is 17 amino acids.

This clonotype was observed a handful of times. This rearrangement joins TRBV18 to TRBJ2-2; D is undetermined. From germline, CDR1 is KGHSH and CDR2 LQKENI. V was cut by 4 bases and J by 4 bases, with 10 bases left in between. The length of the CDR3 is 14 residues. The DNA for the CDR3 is TGTGCCAGCTCACGCCTAAGTATCACCGGGGAGCTGTTTTTT. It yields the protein CASSRLSITGELFF.